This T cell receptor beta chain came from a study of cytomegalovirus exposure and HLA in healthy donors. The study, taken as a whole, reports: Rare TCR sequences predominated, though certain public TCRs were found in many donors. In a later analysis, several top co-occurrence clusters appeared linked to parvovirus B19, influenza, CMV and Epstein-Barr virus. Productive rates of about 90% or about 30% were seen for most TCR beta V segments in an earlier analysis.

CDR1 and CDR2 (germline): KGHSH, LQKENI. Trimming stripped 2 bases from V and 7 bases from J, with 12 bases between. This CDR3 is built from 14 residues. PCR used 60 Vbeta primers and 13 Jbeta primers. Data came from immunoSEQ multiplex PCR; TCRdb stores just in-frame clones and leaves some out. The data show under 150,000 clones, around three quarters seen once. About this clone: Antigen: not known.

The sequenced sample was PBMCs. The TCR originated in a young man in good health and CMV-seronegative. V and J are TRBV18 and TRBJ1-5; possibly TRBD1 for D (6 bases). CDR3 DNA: TGTGCCAGCTCACCAAATGAGGGGGTACAGCCCCAGCATTTT. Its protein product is CASSPNEGVQPQHF. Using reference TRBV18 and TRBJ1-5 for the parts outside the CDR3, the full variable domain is NAGVMQNPRHLVRRRGQEARLRCSPMKGHSHVYWYRQLPEEGLKFMVYLQKENIIDESGMPKERFSAEFPKEGPSILRIQQVVRGDSAAYFCASSPNEGVQPQHFGDGTRLSIL.